The clone carrying this T cell receptor (beta chain) was detected only a few times. Participants came from fewer than 25 US areas, aged about 18 to 89 years. Clinical history as reported by participants underpinned cohort assignment. Cohort 3 donors counted as recovered after two negative PCRs, clearance, or resolved symptoms. Under the authors' procedure: Estimation of nucleated cell counts was performed using reference gene primer amplification. The table came from immunoSEQ multiplex PCR; TCRdb's copy has only in-frame clones and leaves some out. The D gene and trimming were derived from the DNA, and the V and J assignments and clone size from that table. The repertoire holds about 170,000 clones, with roughly nine tenths as singletons. Trimming took 11 bases from V and 7 from J; bases not matched to a gene: 5. The CDR3 sequence is 12 residues long. Germline CDR1 SEHNR, CDR2 FQNEAQ (reference sequence).

This entry is derived from a study of blood T cell repertoires in COVID-19. The material sequenced was PBMCs or T cells enriched from blood (not recorded which). The chain is built from TRBV7-9 and TRBJ1-2; TRBD1 aligns across 12 bases. The TCR sequence derives from a woman aged 45-59 years who had recovered from COVID-19. CDR3 DNA sequence: TGTGCCGCGAAGGGACAGGGGGCTGGCTACACCTTC. Translating it yields CAAKGQGAGYTF.